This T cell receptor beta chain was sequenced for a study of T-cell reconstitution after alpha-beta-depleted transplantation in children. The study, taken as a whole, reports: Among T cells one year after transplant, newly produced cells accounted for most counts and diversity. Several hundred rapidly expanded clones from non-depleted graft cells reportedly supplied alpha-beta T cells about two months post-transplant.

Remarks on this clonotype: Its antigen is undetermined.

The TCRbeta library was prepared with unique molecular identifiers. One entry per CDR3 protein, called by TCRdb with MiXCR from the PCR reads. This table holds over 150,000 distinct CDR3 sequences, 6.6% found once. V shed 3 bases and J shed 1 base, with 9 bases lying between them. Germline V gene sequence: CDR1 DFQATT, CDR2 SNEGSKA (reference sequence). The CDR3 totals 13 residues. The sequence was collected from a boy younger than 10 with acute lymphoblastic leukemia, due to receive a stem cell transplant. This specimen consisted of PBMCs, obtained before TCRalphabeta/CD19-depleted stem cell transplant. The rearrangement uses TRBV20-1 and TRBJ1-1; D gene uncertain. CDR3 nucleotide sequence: TGCAGTGCTAGGGCCGGGCAGAACACTGAAGCTTTCTTT. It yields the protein CSARAGQNTEAFF.